Listed here are 10 T cell receptor beta chains from one sample, sequenced in a study of human T cells and chemical hapten exposure. Noted time point: healthy volunteer bleed at 6 weeks. Someone pulled total RNA out of unfractionated whole blood. One entry per CDR3 protein, called by TCRdb with MiXCR from the RACE reads. The table shows about 65,000 distinct CDR3 sequences, with 5.5% to 7.5% occurring only once. Sequencing used whole blood. Receptors were obtained from a female donor in good health. Some clones in this sample may be carry-over from other donors' samples.

The chain has TRBV14 and TRBJ1-4; TRBD1 is a possible D gene (6 bases). This CDR3 has 14 amino acids. V shed 0 bases and J shed 7 bases, with 9 bases lying between them. The germline CDR1 and CDR2 sequences are SGHDN and FVKESK. The CDR3 sequence: CASSQEQGSEKLFF. The CDR3 DNA reads as TGTGCCAGCAGCCAAGAACAGGGAAGTGAAAAACTGTTTTTT.

This clonotype has at least ten counts. The DNA for the CDR3 is TGTGCCACCAGTGATCGAGCTAGCGCAGATACGCAGTATTTT. It codes for CATSDRASADTQYF. The chain recombines TRBV24-1 with TRBJ2-3; possibly TRBD2 for D (6 bases). This CDR3 is 14 amino acids long. The germline CDR1 and CDR2 sequences are KGHDR and SFDVKD. V was shortened by 3 bases and J by 4 bases, with 10 bases between the two germline ends.

The chain couples TRBV29-1 to TRBJ2-7, with a possible D match to TRBD1 (6 bases). The germline gives CDR1 SQVTM, CDR2 ANQGSEA. This CDR3 has 11 residues. V lost 4 bases to trimming and J lost 3 bases, with 7 bases between them. CDR3 sequence reads: CSVVGGYEQYF. The CDR3, as DNA: TGCAGCGTTGTAGGGGGCTACGAGCAGTACTTC.

The chain has TRBV10-3 and TRBJ2-5; 10 positions agree with TRBD2. Germline assignment: CDR1 ENHRY and CDR2 SYGVKD. The CDR3 is made up of 17 amino acids. Losses at the gene ends were 0 bases for V and 4 bases for J; bases not matched to a gene: 8. CDR3 sequence (DNA): TGTGCCATCAGTGAGTCCGACCTGCTAGCGGGGGCAGAGACCCAGTACTTC. This translates into CAISESDLLAGAETQYF.

Many counts were recorded for this clonotype. The chain joins TRBV25-1 to TRBJ2-2; D ambiguous. The CDR3 extends over 12 amino acids. Deletions cut 2 bases from V and 7 bases from J, with 5 bases between. Germline V gives CDR1 MGHDK, CDR2 SYGVNS. The CDR3 sequence: CASSEAGGELFF. The CDR3 DNA follows: TGTGCCAGCAGTGAAGCAGGCGGGGAGCTGTTTTTT.

The rearrangement links TRBV5-1 to TRBJ1-1, with a tentative D call TRBD1 (5 bases). V lost 2 bases and J 1 base, leaving 9 bases between the germline ends. The length of the CDR3 is 14 residues. Germline assignment: CDR1 SGHRS and CDR2 YFSETQ. The CDR3 DNA sequence: TGCGCCAGCAGCTTCGCGACAGCGAACACTGAAGCTTTCTTT. Its translation: CASSFATANTEAFF.

This clonotype was detected ten times or more. This chain joins TRBV7-2 and TRBJ2-7; D possibly corresponds to TRBD2 (6 bases). The V and J ends lost 5 bases and 3 bases respectively, with 14 bases between them. Germline V gives CDR1 SGHTA, CDR2 FQGNSA. The CDR3 contains 14 residues. This chain's CDR3 is CASSPRGAHYEQYF. CDR3 coding DNA: TGTGCCAGCAGCCCCCGCGGGGCACACTACGAGCAGTACTTC. Full variable domain (outside the CDR3, taken from reference TRBV7-2 and TRBJ2-7): GAGVSQSPSNKVTEKGKDVELRCDPISGHTALYWYRQSLGQGLEFLIYFQGNSAPDKSGLPSDRFSAERTGGSVSTLTIQRTQQEDSAVYLCASSPRGAHYEQYFGPGTRLTVT.

This clonotype was recorded many times. V usage is TRBV7-3 and J usage is TRBJ2-2; D remains ambiguous. V lost 4 bases and J 2 bases, leaving 2 bases between the germline ends. The CDR3 spans 12 residues. Germline V CDR1 and CDR2: SGHTA, FQGTGA. The CDR3 DNA sequence: TGTGCCAGCAGCTCAAACACCGGGGAGCTGTTTTTT. Residues: CASSSNTGELFF.

This clonotype was seen ten or more times. The rearrangement links TRBV28 to TRBJ2-5; the D gene is possibly TRBD1 (6 bases). The CDR3 runs to 18 residues. The ends were cut back, 5 bases at V and 0 bases at J, with 22 bases in the middle. CDR1 is MDHEN and CDR2 is SYDVKM in the germline V gene. CDR3 sequence (DNA): TGTGCCAGCAGTCCGACCATAAACAGGGATTTGTACCAAGAGACCCAGTACTTC. Protein: CASSPTINRDLYQETQYF. Combining the CDR3 with reference TRBV28 and TRBJ2-5 gives the whole variable domain DVKVTQSSRYLVKRTGEKVFLECVQDMDHENMFWYRQDPGLGLRLIYFSYDVKMKEKGDIPEGYSVSREKKERFSLILESASTNQTSMYLCASSPTINRDLYQETQYFGPGTRLLVL.

At least ten counts were recorded for this clonotype. V and J are TRBV4-1 and TRBJ2-2; 7 nucleotides align to TRBD1. The trim removed 7 bases at V and 4 bases at J, leaving 0 bases unmatched. CDR3 length equals 12 residues. The germline gives CDR1 MGHRA, CDR2 YSYEKL. The CDR3 spells CASTGGTGELFF. CDR3 nucleotide sequence: TGCGCCAGCACAGGGGGCACCGGGGAGCTGTTTTTT.